This T cell receptor beta chain was identified during a study of beta chain features in type 1 diabetes. For the study at large: Comparable age, gender and cell yields were observed in patients relative to healthy donors.

As to this clone: Its specificity is unknown.

Findings and caveats of the study: A possible short-template PCR bias applies equally to patients and controls. Patients' naive, central memory and regulatory TCRB repertoires appeared more alike than those of healthy donors.

The CDR3 runs to 15 residues. The germline gives CDR1 SGDLS, CDR2 YYNGEE. V lost 1 base and J lost 9, with 17 bases in between. TCRB transcripts that were expressed got sequenced, as all of the isolated RNA had been reverse transcribed. The table came from immunoSEQ multiplex PCR; TCRdb's copy has only in-frame clones and leaves some out. The sample shows about 410,000 clones, 11% to 15% of them seen only once. What was sequenced was naive CD4+ T cells from blood. This clonotype was sampled from a man between 25 and 39 years old in good health. V gene TRBV9 combines with J gene TRBJ2-1; no firm D call. CDR3 DNA sequence: TGTGCCAGCAGCGTAATATCGCGGTTAGACGGTGAGCAGTTCTTC. It codes for CASSVISRLDGEQFF. Together with reference TRBV9 and TRBJ2-1, the CDR3 gives the full variable domain: DSGVTQTPKHLITATGQRVTLRCSPRSGDLSVYWYQQSLDQGLQFLIQYYNGEERAKGNILERFSAQQFPDLHSELNLSSLELGDSALYFCASSVISRLDGEQFFGPGTRLTVL.